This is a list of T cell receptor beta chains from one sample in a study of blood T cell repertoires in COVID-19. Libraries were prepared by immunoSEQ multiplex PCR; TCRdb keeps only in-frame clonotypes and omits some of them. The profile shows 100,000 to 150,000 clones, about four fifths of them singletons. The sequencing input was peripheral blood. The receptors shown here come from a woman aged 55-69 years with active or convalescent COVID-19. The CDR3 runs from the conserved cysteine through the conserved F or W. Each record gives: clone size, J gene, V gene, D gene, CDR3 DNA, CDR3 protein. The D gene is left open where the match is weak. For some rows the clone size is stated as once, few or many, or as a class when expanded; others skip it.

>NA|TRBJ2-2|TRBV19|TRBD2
TGTGCCAGTAGGGCGACTAGCGGGAGACCCACCGGGGAGCTGTTTTTT
CASRATSGRPTGELFF
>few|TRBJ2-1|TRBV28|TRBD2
TGTGCCAGCAGTTTCGTCCTAGCGGGAGCCCGGAATGAGCAGTTCTTC
CASSFVLAGARNEQFF
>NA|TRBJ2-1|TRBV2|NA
TGTGCCAGCAGTCCAACTAGTCTGGGTGACAATGAGCAGTTCTTC
CASSPTSLGDNEQFF
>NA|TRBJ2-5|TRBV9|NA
TGTGCCAGCAGCGATGGACGGGGCCAAGAGACCCAGTACTTC
CASSDGRGQETQYF
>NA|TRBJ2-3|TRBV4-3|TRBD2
TGCGCCAGCAGCCAAGGACGGACTAGCGGGAGGACAGATACGCAGTATTTT
CASSQGRTSGRTDTQYF
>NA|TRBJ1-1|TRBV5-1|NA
TGCGCCAGCAGCTTGACCGGGGGACACACTGAAGCTTTCTTT
CASSLTGGHTEAFF
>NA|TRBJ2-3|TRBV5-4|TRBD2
TGTGCCAGCAGCTTGGGGGGACTAGCGGGAGGATTTAGCACAGATACGCAGTATTTT
CASSLGGLAGGFSTDTQYF
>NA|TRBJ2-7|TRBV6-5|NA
TGTGCCAGCGGCACACAGGGACCTTCTTACTTC
CASGTQGPSYF
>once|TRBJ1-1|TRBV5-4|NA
TGTGCCAGCAGCCCGACTAGGGGTGGCACTGAAGCTTTCTTT
CASSPTRGGTEAFF
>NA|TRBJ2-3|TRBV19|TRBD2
TGTGCCAGTAGCCTACTAGCGGGGGGATCAACTAGCACAGATACGCAGTATTTT
CASSLLAGGSTSTDTQYF
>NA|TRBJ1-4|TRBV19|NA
TGTGCCAGTAGTATTGGGGGCGAACTGTTTTTT
CASSIGGELFF
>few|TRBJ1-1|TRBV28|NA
TGTGCCAGCAGTTTTACCGGGAACACTGAAGCTTTCTTT
CASSFTGNTEAFF
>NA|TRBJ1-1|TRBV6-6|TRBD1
TGTGCCAGCAGTCCCGGGACAGGGGAACGGCTGAACACTGAAGCTTTCTTT
CASSPGTGERLNTEAFF
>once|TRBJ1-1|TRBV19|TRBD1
TGTGCCAGTAGTATTGAGACAGGGGTCTTTGAAGCTTTCTTT
CASSIETGVFEAFF
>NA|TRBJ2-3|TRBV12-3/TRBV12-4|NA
TGTGCCAGCAGTACAGGGTCCACAGATACGCAGTATTTT
CASSTGSTDTQYF
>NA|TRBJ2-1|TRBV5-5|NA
TGTGCCAGCACCGACCGGAGGGCATCTAATGAGCAGTTCTTC
CASTDRRASNEQFF
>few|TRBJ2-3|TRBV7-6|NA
TGTGCCAGCAGCAACCCCCCGGGATCCCCTAGCACAGATACGCAGTATTTT
CASSNPPGSPSTDTQYF
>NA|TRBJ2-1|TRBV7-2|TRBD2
TGTGCCAGCAGCAAGATTTTATCGGGAGGGCGAGAGCAGTTCTTC
CASSKILSGGREQFF
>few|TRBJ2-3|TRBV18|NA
TGTGCCAGCTCACCAATGCTTGGAGGGGACCCAACAGATACGCAGTATTTT
CASSPMLGGDPTDTQYF
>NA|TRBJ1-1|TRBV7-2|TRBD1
TGTGCCAGCAGCCCGCGGACAGGGTGGGGCACTGAAGCTTTCTTT
CASSPRTGWGTEAFF
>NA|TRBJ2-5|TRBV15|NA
TGTGCCACCAGCAGAGACCCTCAAGAGACCCAGTACTTC
CATSRDPQETQYF
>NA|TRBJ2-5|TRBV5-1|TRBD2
TGCGCCAGCAGCTTTAGCACTAGCGGCAAAGAGACCCAGTACTTC
CASSFSTSGKETQYF
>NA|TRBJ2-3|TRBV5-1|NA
TGCGCCAGCAGCGCTTCGTGGGGCCGTGAAGATACGCAGTATTTT
CASSASWGREDTQYF
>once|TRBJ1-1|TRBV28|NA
TGTGCCAGCAGTTTATCAACAGGGATGAACACTGAAGCTTTCTTT
CASSLSTGMNTEAFF
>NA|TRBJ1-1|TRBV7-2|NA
TGTGCCAGCAGCTCGGGGGATCGGGTCATGAACACTGAAGCTTTCTTT
CASSSGDRVMNTEAFF
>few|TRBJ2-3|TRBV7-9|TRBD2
TGTGCCAGCAGCATAGGGGGACTAGCGGGAGGCACAGATACGCAGTATTTT
CASSIGGLAGGTDTQYF
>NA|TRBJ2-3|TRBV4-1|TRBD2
TGCGCCAGCAGCCAAGCTACGGGGCGGGGGGGCCGAGATACGCAGTATTTT
CASSQATGRGGRDTQYF
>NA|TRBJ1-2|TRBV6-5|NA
TGTGCCAGCAGTTACTCAGGGGGCTATGGCTACACCTTC
CASSYSGGYGYTF
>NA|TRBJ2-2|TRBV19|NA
TGTGCCAGTAGCTCGGGATACAGCGGGGAGCTGTTTTTT
CASSSGYSGELFF
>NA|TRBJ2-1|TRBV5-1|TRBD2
TGCGCCAGCGGGCTAGCGGGGGGGAGGAATGAGCAGTTCTTC
CASGLAGGRNEQFF
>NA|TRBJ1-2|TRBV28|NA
TGTGCCAGCAGTTTTTGGGAGGGCTACACCTTC
CASSFWEGYTF
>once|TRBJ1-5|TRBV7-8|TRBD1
TGTGCCAGCAACACAGGGGACCAGCCCCAGCATTTT
CASNTGDQPQHF
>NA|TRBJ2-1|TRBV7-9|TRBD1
TGTGCCAGCAGCCTCATCGGGACAGGGGGGTTTGGTGAGCAGTTCTTC
CASSLIGTGGFGEQFF
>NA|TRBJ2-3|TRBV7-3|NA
TGTGCCAGCAGCCGTCTAGCGTACGGCACAGATACGCAGTATTTT
CASSRLAYGTDTQYF
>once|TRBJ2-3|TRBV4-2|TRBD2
TGTGCCAGCAGCCTGGCTAGCGGGGGCACAGATACGCAGTATTTT
CASSLASGGTDTQYF
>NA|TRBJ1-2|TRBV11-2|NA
TGTGCCAGCAGCTTAGGGGCAGGGCTTGGCTACACCTTC
CASSLGAGLGYTF
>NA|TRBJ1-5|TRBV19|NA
TGTGCCAGTAGTGGGCAGGAGGGACAGCCCCAGCATTTT
CASSGQEGQPQHF
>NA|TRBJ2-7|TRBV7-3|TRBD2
TGTGCCCTCCCGGGACTAGCGGGAGACAAGGCCTACGAGCAGTACTTC
CALPGLAGDKAYEQYF
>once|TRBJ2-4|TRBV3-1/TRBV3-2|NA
TGTGCCAGCAGCCAAGATTCGCCTAGCGTAGTCGCGTCCAAAAACATTCAGTACTTC
CASSQDSPSVVASKNIQYF
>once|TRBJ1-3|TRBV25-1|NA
TGTGCCAGCAGTCCAACTACCGGGAGGAACACCATATATTTT
CASSPTTGRNTIYF
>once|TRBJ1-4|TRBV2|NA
TGTGCCAGCAGTTACGACAGTACTAATGAAAAACTGTTTTTT
CASSYDSTNEKLFF
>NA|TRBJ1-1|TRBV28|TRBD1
TGTGCCAGCAGTTACGGGACAGGGGGAATGAACACTGAAGCTTTCTTT
CASSYGTGGMNTEAFF
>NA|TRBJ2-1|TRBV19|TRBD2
TGTGCCAGTAGTCGGACTAGCGGGGTGGATGAGCAGTTCTTC
CASSRTSGVDEQFF
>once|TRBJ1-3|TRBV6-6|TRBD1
TGTGCCAGCAGTTACCCGGGACAGGGCGGGAACACCATATATTTT
CASSYPGQGGNTIYF
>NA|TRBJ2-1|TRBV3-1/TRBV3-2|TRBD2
TGTGCCAGCAGCCAAGCGAGACTAGCAAACAATGAGCAGTTCTTC
CASSQARLANNEQFF
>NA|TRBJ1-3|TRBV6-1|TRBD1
TGTGCCAGCAGTGAAGCGCTTCAACAGGGGGGAAACACCATATATTTT
CASSEALQQGGNTIYF
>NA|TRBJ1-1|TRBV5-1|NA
TGCGCCAGCAGCTTGGTTCCAGGTACCACTGAAGCTTTCTTT
CASSLVPGTTEAFF
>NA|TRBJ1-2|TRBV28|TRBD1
TGTGCCAGCAGCATACAGGGGGCGCTTTGGAATGGCTACACCTTC
CASSIQGALWNGYTF
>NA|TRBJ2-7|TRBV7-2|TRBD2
TGTGCCAGCAGCTTACAACGACTAGCGGGAGAGGGTGAGCAGTACTTC
CASSLQRLAGEGEQYF
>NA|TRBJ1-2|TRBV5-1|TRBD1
TGCGCCAGCAGCCCGACAGGGGATAACTATGGCTACACCTTC
CASSPTGDNYGYTF
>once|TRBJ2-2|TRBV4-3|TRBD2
TGCGCCAGCAGCCAAGATTGCGGGAGCGGACACCGGGGAGCTGTTTTT
CASSQDCGSGHRGAVF
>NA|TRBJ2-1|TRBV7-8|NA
TGTGCCAGCAGCTTAGATTCGGGGTCAAGCTCCTACAATGAGCAGTTCTTC
CASSLDSGSSSYNEQFF
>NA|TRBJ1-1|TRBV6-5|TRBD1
TGTGCCAGCATATCCACAGGGGCGAGGACTGAAGCTTTCTTT
CASISTGARTEAFF
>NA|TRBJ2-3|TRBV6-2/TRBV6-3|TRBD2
TGTGCCAGCAGTTACTCCGCTTCTGGCGGGGGGTTTTTCGGATTCACAGATACGCAGTATTTT
CASSYSASGGGFFGFTDTQYF
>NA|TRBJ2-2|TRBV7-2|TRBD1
TGTGCCAGCAGCGTAGACAGGGGACTTGGCACCGGGGAGCTGTTTTTT
CASSVDRGLGTGELFF
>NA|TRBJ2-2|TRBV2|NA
TGTGCCAGCAGTGTGGCTAGGGGAAACACCGGGGAGCTGTTTTTT
CASSVARGNTGELFF
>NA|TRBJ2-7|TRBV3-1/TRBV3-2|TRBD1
TGTGCCAGCAGCCAAGGGGCGGACAGGGAGTATGAGCAGTACTTC
CASSQGADREYEQYF